This T cell receptor (beta chain) stems from a study of OX40 agonist ivuxolimab in advanced cancers. Overall study: The patients got ivuxolimab, which is an agonistic anti-OX40 (CD134) antibody. Each patient was given ivuxolimab into a vein every 2 weeks, at 0.01 to 10 mg/kg. The mean age was about 57 years, ranging from about 23 to 79, with around four fifths of participants male.

Per germline, CDR1 SGHDN and CDR2 FVKESK. V dropped 0 bases and J dropped 6; count of bases not matched to a gene: 9. The CDR3 consists of 16 residues. Study-wide results and limits: With doses of 0.1 to 3.0 mg/kg, CD4+ and CD8+ blood T cells had undergone clonal expansion by week 6.

This clone was found once. Its antigen remains unknown. Clones were sequenced by immunoSEQ multiplex PCR, and TCRdb holds only the in-frame ones, with some missing. The sample shows around 66,000 clones, around 87% of them seen only once. This specimen was CD4+ or CD8+ T cells sorted from blood, taken in a trial of the OX40 agonist ivuxolimab. The rearrangement uses TRBV14 and TRBJ2-7, with 9 positions matching TRBD2. The receptor was isolated from an adult with an advanced solid tumor such as melanoma, head and neck, liver or kidney cancer. As DNA, the CDR3 is TGTGCCAGCAGCCAAGATTTTCCCGTGACTAGCGGCGAGCAGTACTTC. This encodes CASSQDFPVTSGEQYF.